These T cell receptor beta chains were read from a single sample in a study of cytomegalovirus exposure and HLA in healthy donors. Libraries were prepared by immunoSEQ multiplex PCR; TCRdb keeps only in-frame clonotypes and omits some of them. The repertoire consists of about 140,000 clones, with almost 85% occurring once and the leading ten covering over 1.3%. What was sequenced was PBMCs. These receptors were taken from a woman aged 25 to 39 in good health and CMV-seronegative. CDR3s include the opening cysteine and the closing phenylalanine or tryptophan. A D gene is named only where the DNA matches it firmly. Expanded clones get a size class; other rows say once, few or many, or leave the size out.

V gene	D gene	J gene	clone size	CDR3 protein	CDR3 DNA
TRBV5-4	.	TRBJ1-1	.	CASSLAGIGWSTEAFF	TGTGCCAGCAGCTTGGCCGGGATAGGATGGTCCACTGAAGCTTTCTTT
TRBV19	.	TRBJ2-2	few	CASSIRGGGELFF	TGTGCCAGTAGTATACGGGGTGGCGGGGAGCTGTTTTTT
TRBV14	.	TRBJ1-2	few	CASSQIGTYGYTF	TGTGCCAGCAGCCAAATTGGTACCTACGGCTACACCTTC
TRBV7-2	.	TRBJ1-6	.	CASSFGTKGSPLHF	TGTGCCAGCAGCTTCGGGACAAAGGGGTCACCCCTCCACTTT
TRBV5-1	TRBD2	TRBJ2-1	.	CASRDLSGVYNEQFF	TGCGCCAGCAGAGATTTGAGCGGGGTATACAATGAGCAGTTCTTC
TRBV27	.	TRBJ2-7	once	CASRPRDSQFFGEQYF	TGTGCCAGCAGACCCCGGGACTCCCAGTTTTTTGGCGAGCAGTACTTC
TRBV5-1	.	TRBJ2-4	.	CASSPQPSNPLTFQYF	TGCGCCAGCAGCCCACAGCCCAGTAACCCTTTGACGTTTCAGTACTTC
TRBV9	.	TRBJ1-3	.	CASSLDTASGNTIYF	TGTGCCAGCAGCCTAGACACAGCCTCTGGAAACACCATATATTTT
TRBV5-4	.	TRBJ2-2	.	CAVGRGGDNTGELFF	TGTGCCGTAGGGAGAGGGGGGGACAACACCGGGGAGCTGTTTTTT
TRBV7-9	.	TRBJ2-1	.	CATKGGLLAAYNEQFF	TGTGCCACCAAAGGCGGGTTACTAGCTGCCTACAATGAGCAGTTCTTC
TRBV5-1	.	TRBJ2-5	.	CASSLEPQEATQYF	TGCGCCAGCAGCTTGGAACCCCAGGAGGCGACCCAGTACTTC
TRBV9	TRBD1	TRBJ2-1	once	CASSLGQGLNEQFF	TGTGCCAGCAGCCTTGGACAGGGGTTGAATGAGCAGTTCTTC
TRBV5-1	.	TRBJ2-5	.	CASSLVARETQYF	TGCGCCAGCAGCTTGGTGGCCAGGGAGACCCAGTACTTC
TRBV4-2	TRBD1	TRBJ1-2	.	CASSHSGTGGLYGYTF	TGTGCCAGCAGCCACTCCGGGACAGGGGGCCTCTATGGCTACACCTTC
TRBV7-3	TRBD2	TRBJ2-1	.	CASSPSSGGQFF	TGTGCCAGCAGCCCCTCTAGCGGGGGGCAGTTCTTC
TRBV5-1	.	TRBJ2-5	.	CASSLVGTQETQYF	TGCGCCAGCAGCTTGGTCGGGACTCAAGAGACCCAGTACTTC
TRBV5-1	TRBD1	TRBJ2-7	.	CASSLGGRPGQGIYEQYF	TGCGCCAGCAGCTTGGGGGGTAGGCCGGGACAGGGTATCTACGAGCAGTACTTC
TRBV29-1	.	TRBJ1-1	.	CSVGEGVLTEAFF	TGCAGCGTTGGGGAGGGGGTCCTCACTGAAGCTTTCTTT